These T cell receptor beta chains were read from a single sample in a study of T cell responses to AZD1222 COVID-19 vaccine. Using immunoSEQ multiplex PCR, the repertoire was profiled, and TCRdb retains in-frame clones only, with some absent. The sample contains tens of thousands of clones, approximately 90% of which appear only once. The specimen comprised peripheral blood, sampled 28 days after the second AZD1222 dose. These receptors were taken from an adult who received the AZD1222 COVID-19 vaccine. CDR3s include the opening cysteine and the closing phenylalanine or tryptophan. The D gene is left open where the match is weak. Clone size is given for some rows only: seen once, a few or many times, or a class if the clone is expanded.

abundance,j_gene,v_gene,d_gene,CDR3nt,CDR3aa
once,TRBJ2-3,TRBV12-3/TRBV12-4,-,TGTGCCAGCCAACAAGCCGGGACTACGCAGTATTTT,CASQQAGTTQYF
-,TRBJ2-7,TRBV12-2,-,TGTGCAAGTCGCTCCCAGATAACCTATAGCGGGGGGCTCTCCTACGAGCAGTACTTC,CASRSQITYSGGLSYEQYF
-,TRBJ1-6,TRBV6-5,-,TGTGCCAGCAGTTACTCGGGGGAATCACCCCTCCACTTT,CASSYSGESPLHF
once,TRBJ1-1,TRBV19,-,TGTGCCAGTAGAGGCGGTGGGTCTGAAGCTTTCTTT,CASRGGGSEAFF
-,TRBJ2-2,TRBV12-2,-,TGTGCGCTGGGTACCGGGGAGCTGTTTTTT,CALGTGELFF
-,TRBJ2-7,TRBV3-1/TRBV3-2,-,TGTGCCAGCAGTCACCGGGGCGAGCAGTACTTC,CASSHRGEQYF
-,TRBJ2-5,TRBV28,-,TGTGCCAGCAGTCTAACGCCGACGAGCCAAGAGACCCAGTACTTC,CASSLTPTSQETQYF
-,TRBJ1-2,TRBV6-5,-,TGTGCCAGCAGCTTGGGACCCATCTATGGCTACACCTTC,CASSLGPIYGYTF
-,TRBJ1-5,TRBV2,-,TGTGCCAGCAGAAAGACAGATTCCAATCAGCCCCAGCATTTT,CASRKTDSNQPQHF
-,TRBJ2-3,TRBV7-6,-,TGTGCCAGCAGCTCCAGATTCTCCTATACGCAGTATTTT,CASSSRFSYTQYF
-,TRBJ1-3,TRBV28,-,TGTGCCAGCAGTCCGTCAAACACCATATATTTT,CASSPSNTIYF
-,TRBJ2-3,TRBV4-2,-,TGTGCCAGCAGCCAACCCGCGCTAGATACGCAGTATTTT,CASSQPALDTQYF
-,TRBJ1-5,TRBV3-1/TRBV3-2,-,TGTGCCAGCAGCCAAGCAGGGATCAGCAATCAGCCCCAGCATTTT,CASSQAGISNQPQHF
-,TRBJ1-1,TRBV6-5,TRBD1,TGTGCCAGCAGCCCCCAGGGGGGCCGTGAAGCTTTCTTT,CASSPQGGREAFF
few,TRBJ1-2,TRBV5-5,-,TGTGCCAGCAGCTTGGCGGGTAATGGCTACACCTTC,CASSLAGNGYTF
-,TRBJ2-1,TRBV11-2,-,TGTGCCAGCAGCTTTCTCCTCGGGAGCTCCTACAATGAGCAGTTCTTC,CASSFLLGSSYNEQFF
-,TRBJ1-2,TRBV9,TRBD1,TGTGCCAGCAGCCTCTTAGACACTACAGGGGTCCTTGGCTACACCTTC,CASSLLDTTGVLGYTF
-,TRBJ1-1,TRBV7-9,TRBD1,TGTGCCAGCAGTCCTGACAGGGAGGGCACTGAAGCTTTCTTT,CASSPDREGTEAFF
once,TRBJ2-3,TRBV24-1,-,TGTGCCACCAGTGAACAGGGTAGCACAGATACGCAGTATTTT,CATSEQGSTDTQYF
-,TRBJ2-3,TRBV6-2/TRBV6-3,TRBD1,TGTGCCAGCAGTGCCCGCCCCTGGGACAGGGTGGCAGATACGCAGTATTTT,CASSARPWDRVADTQYF
once,TRBJ1-1,TRBV5-1,-,TGCGCCAGCAGACTAACGAACACTGAAGCTTTCTTT,CASRLTNTEAFF
-,TRBJ1-1,TRBV13,TRBD1,TGTGCCAGCAGCTCGAACGACAGGGGCACTGAAGCTTTCTTT,CASSSNDRGTEAFF
-,TRBJ2-7,TRBV27,TRBD1,TGTGCCAGCAGGCTATCCGGGACAGGGGGCGCGGACGAGCAGTACTTC,CASRLSGTGGADEQYF
-,TRBJ1-6,TRBV27,-,TGTGCCAGCAGTTTAGATTATAATTCACCCCTCCACTTT,CASSLDYNSPLHF
-,TRBJ1-1,TRBV2,-,TGTGCCAGCAGTGGGCAGAACACTGAAGCTTTCTTT,CASSGQNTEAFF
few,TRBJ1-2,TRBV7-2,-,TGTGCCAGCAGCTTTGGGGGTCTTAACTATGGCTACACCTTC,CASSFGGLNYGYTF
-,TRBJ2-6,TRBV3-1/TRBV3-2,-,TGTGCCAGCAGCCAGCGTGGAGGAGTCTCTGGGGCCAACGTCCTGACTTTC,CASSQRGGVSGANVLTF
-,TRBJ1-1,TRBV7-9,-,TGTGCCAGCAGCTTAGGAGGGACTACGAACACTGAAGCTTTCTTT,CASSLGGTTNTEAFF
-,TRBJ1-2,TRBV29-1,TRBD1,TGCAGCGTTGATTCCGGACAGGCAGGGGGCTACACCTTC,CSVDSGQAGGYTF
-,TRBJ2-4,TRBV30,-,TGTGCCTGGAGTCCGGGACTAGCCAAAAACATTCAGTACTTC,CAWSPGLAKNIQYF
-,TRBJ1-6,TRBV5-1,TRBD1,TGCGCCAGCGGCCCAGGGTTGGGACAGGGCAATTCACCCCTCCACTTT,CASGPGLGQGNSPLHF
-,TRBJ1-1,TRBV5-6,-,TGTGCCAGCAGCTTTTTTCGAGGGGACACTGAAGCTTTCTTT,CASSFFRGDTEAFF
-,TRBJ2-3,TRBV11-3,-,TGTGCCAGCAGCTTATATTCCAGGGGGGGGACAGATACGCAGTATTTT,CASSLYSRGGTDTQYF
-,TRBJ1-5,TRBV5-1,-,TGCGCCAGCAGCTTGGGGGACGGACAGCCCCAGCATTTT,CASSLGDGQPQHF
-,TRBJ1-6,TRBV7-3,-,TGTGCCAGCAGCTTAACGTCGGGGTTACCCCTCCACTTT,CASSLTSGLPLHF
-,TRBJ1-2,TRBV4-2,TRBD1,TGTGCCAGCAGCCAAGGGCGAGGGACAGGGGGAGTGAACTATGGCTACACCTTC,CASSQGRGTGGVNYGYTF
-,TRBJ2-5,TRBV18,-,TGTGCCAGCTCACCACGTCCCGACCTCGAGACGACCCAGTACTTC,CASSPRPDLETTQYF
-,TRBJ2-1,TRBV11-2,-,TGTGCCAGCAGCCCCCCGGAGTCAACCCGCGGTAACCGTTACAATGAGCAGTTCTTC,CASSPPESTRGNRYNEQFF
-,TRBJ1-3,TRBV6-5,-,TGTGCCAGCAGTTACTCGGGGTGGAACTCTGGAAACACCATATATTTT,CASSYSGWNSGNTIYF
-,TRBJ1-2,TRBV19,-,TGTGCCAGTAGTGTCTGGGGCCTTTGGGACGGCTACACCTTC,CASSVWGLWDGYTF